One and the same sample provided the 9 T cell receptor beta chains below, sequenced in a study of T-cell reconstitution after alpha-beta-depleted transplantation in children. Unique molecular identifiers were incorporated when the TCRbeta library was constructed. TCRdb analysed the PCR reads with MiXCR anew, one entry per CDR3 protein. The sample holds a few hundred thousand distinct CDR3 sequences; 20% to 30% are singletons and the top ten take less than 40%. The material sequenced was PBMCs, taken before TCRalphabeta/CD19-depleted stem cell transplant. Source of these receptors: a boy less than two years old with Wiskott-Aldrich syndrome, due to receive a stem cell transplant.

The chain carries TRBV12-3 or TRBV12-4 and TRBJ1-2, with D uncertain. The CDR3 loop spans 13 amino acids. V lost 5 bases to trimming and J lost 4 bases, with 11 bases between them. The CDR3 is CASSPGEGYGYTF. The CDR3 coding sequence is TGTGCCAGCAGTCCCGGGGAGGGCTATGGCTACACCTTC.

This clonotype was picked up a small number of times. The chain couples TRBV5-1 to TRBJ1-1; D is unresolved. V was cut by 5 bases and J by 0 bases, with 11 bases left in between. Per the germline V gene, CDR1 is SGHRS and CDR2 is YFSETQ. The CDR3 length is 14 residues. CDR3 DNA sequence: TGCGCCAGCAGAACGACTCAGATGAACACTGAAGCTTTCTTT. It yields the protein CASRTTQMNTEAFF.

The chain combines TRBV4-2 with TRBJ1-2, with TRBD1 as a possible D gene (5 bases). Trimming took 0 bases from V and 6 from J, leaving 14 bases between them. From germline, CDR1 is LGHNA and CDR2 YNFKEQ. The CDR3 loop spans 15 amino acids. As DNA, the CDR3 is TGTGCCAGCAGCCAAGATTCGGGGCTATCAAATGGCTACACCTTC. The encoded protein is CASSQDSGLSNGYTF.

The CDR3 coding sequence is TGCGCCAGCAGCCCTACGTCAGGGACCTATGGCTACACCTTC. As protein: CASSPTSGTYGYTF. The chain recombines TRBV5-1 with TRBJ1-2, with D possibly TRBD1 on 5 matching bases. V gave up 4 bases and J gave up 4 bases, with 14 bases separating them. Germline CDR1 SGHRS, CDR2 YFSETQ. The CDR3 runs 14 residues.

The chain has TRBV6-1 and TRBJ2-5; possible D gene TRBD2, 7 bases. V was pared by 6 bases and J by 3 bases, with 11 bases between. There are 13 residues in the CDR3. Germline lookup yields CDR1 MNHNS and CDR2 SASEGT. CDR3 amino acids: CASRRGGEETQYF. CDR3 DNA: TGTGCCAGCAGAAGGGGGGGAGAAGAGACCCAGTACTTC.

The chain is built from TRBV5-1 and TRBJ2-2; D is unclear. Germline lookup yields CDR1 SGHRS and CDR2 YFSETQ. The length of the CDR3 is 14 residues. V was pared by 0 bases and J by 6 bases, with 9 bases between. CDR3 region: CASSLASDPGELFF. In DNA form, the CDR3 reads TGCGCCAGCAGCTTGGCGTCTGACCCCGGGGAGCTGTTTTTT.

This clonotype was found a few times. This chain connects TRBV5-1 to TRBJ1-1; no definite D call. Between the trimmed V and J ends, which lost 3 bases and 3 bases, there was a span of 9 bases. This CDR3 region has 13 residues. CDR1 is SGHRS and CDR2 is YFSETQ in the germline V gene. CDR3 protein: CASSSNIDTEAFF. The CDR3 nucleotides read TGCGCCAGCAGCTCTAACATTGACACTGAAGCTTTCTTT.

The chain uses TRBV2 and TRBJ2-5; 9 bases map to TRBD1. Unmatched junction bases numbered 4, after V lost 1 base and J lost 4 bases. CDR1 is SNHLY, CDR2 FYNNEI, per germline. This CDR3 has 15 residues. This CDR3 reads CASSEGQGGLETQYF. The CDR3 DNA reads TGTGCCAGCAGTGAAGGACAGGGGGGTCTAGAGACCCAGTACTTC.

The chain couples TRBV12-3 or TRBV12-4 to TRBJ2-2; D is undetermined. CDR3 size: 14 residues. Deletions cut 4 bases from V and 6 bases from J, with 12 bases between. CDR3 in amino acids: CASSWGSESGELFF. The CDR3 coding sequence is TGTGCCAGCAGTTGGGGTTCAGAGTCCGGGGAGCTGTTTTTT.